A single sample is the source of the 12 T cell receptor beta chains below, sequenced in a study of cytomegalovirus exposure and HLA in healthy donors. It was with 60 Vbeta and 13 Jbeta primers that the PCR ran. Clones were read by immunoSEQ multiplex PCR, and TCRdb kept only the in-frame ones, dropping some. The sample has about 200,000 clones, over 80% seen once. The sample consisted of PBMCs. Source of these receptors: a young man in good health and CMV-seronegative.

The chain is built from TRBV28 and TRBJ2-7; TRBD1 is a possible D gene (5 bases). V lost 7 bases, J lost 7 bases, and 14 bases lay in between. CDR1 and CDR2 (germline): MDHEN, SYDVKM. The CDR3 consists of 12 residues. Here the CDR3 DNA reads TGTGCCAGCAACCAGGGTTTGTGGGAGCAGTACTTC. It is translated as CASNQGLWEQYF.

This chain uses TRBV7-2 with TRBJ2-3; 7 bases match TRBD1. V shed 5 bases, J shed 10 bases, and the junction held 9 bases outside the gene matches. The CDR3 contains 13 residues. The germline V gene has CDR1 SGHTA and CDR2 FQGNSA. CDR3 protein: CASSATGESAQYF. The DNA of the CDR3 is TGTGCCAGCAGCGCCACAGGGGAGAGTGCGCAGTATTTT. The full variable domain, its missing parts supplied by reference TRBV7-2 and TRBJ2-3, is GAGVSQSPSNKVTEKGKDVELRCDPISGHTALYWYRQSLGQGLEFLIYFQGNSAPDKSGLPSDRFSAERTGGSVSTLTIQRTQQEDSAVYLCASSATGESAQYFGPGTRLTVL.

DNA for the CDR3: TGCGCCAGCAGGGGGACTAGCCGAGGGACTAGCGGTAGAGATACGCAGTATTTT. Protein: CASRGTSRGTSGRDTQYF. The gene calls are TRBV5-1 and TRBJ2-3; TRBD2 aligns across 11 bases. CDR3 size: 18 residues. Germline CDR1 SGHRS, CDR2 YFSETQ. The trim removed 5 bases at V and 5 bases at J, leaving 16 bases unmatched. Using reference TRBV5-1 and TRBJ2-3 for the parts outside the CDR3, the full variable domain is KAGVTQTPRYLIKTRGQQVTLSCSPISGHRSVSWYQQTPGQGLQFLFEYFSETQRNKGNFPGRFSGRQFSNSRSEMNVSTLELGDSALYLCASRGTSRGTSGRDTQYFGPGTRLTVL.

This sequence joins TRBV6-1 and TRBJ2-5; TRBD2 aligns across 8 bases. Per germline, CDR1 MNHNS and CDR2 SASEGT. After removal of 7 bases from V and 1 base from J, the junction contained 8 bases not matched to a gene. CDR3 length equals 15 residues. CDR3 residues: CASTHGGGPQETQYF. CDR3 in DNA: TGTGCCAGCACCCACGGGGGGGGACCCCAAGAGACCCAGTACTTC.

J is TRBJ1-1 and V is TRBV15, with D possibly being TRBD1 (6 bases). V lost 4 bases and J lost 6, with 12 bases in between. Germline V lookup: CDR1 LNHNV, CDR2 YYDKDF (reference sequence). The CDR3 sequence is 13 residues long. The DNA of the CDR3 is TGTGCCACCAGCACCGGACAGCCAGCTGAAGCTTTCTTT. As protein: CATSTGQPAEAFF. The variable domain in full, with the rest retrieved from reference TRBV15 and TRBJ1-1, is DAMVIQNPRYQVTQFGKPVTLSCSQTLNHNVMYWYQQKSSQAPKLLFHYYDKDFNNEADTPDNFQSRRPNTSFCFLDIRSPGLGDTAMYLCATSTGQPAEAFFGQGTRLTVV.

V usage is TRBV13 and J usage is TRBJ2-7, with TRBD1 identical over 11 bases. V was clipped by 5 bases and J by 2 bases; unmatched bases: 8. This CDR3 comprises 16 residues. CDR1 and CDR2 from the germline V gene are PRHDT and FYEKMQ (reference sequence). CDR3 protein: CASSQRDRGATYEQYF. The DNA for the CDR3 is TGTGCCAGCAGCCAACGGGACAGGGGGGCAACCTACGAGCAGTACTTC.

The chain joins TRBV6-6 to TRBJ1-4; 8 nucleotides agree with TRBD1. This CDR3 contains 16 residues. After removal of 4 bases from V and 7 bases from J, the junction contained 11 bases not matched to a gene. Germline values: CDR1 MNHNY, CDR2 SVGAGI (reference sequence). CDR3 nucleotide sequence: TGTGCCAGCAGTTCAAGCACACAGGGGGGCACTGAAAAACTGTTTTTT. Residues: CASSSSTQGGTEKLFF.

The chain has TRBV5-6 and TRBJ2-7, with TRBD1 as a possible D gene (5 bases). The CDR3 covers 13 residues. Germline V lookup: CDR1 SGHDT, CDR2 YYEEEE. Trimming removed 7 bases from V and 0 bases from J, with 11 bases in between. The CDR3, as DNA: TGTGCCAGCGGCAATACAGGCTCCTACGAGCAGTACTTC. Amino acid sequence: CASGNTGSYEQYF.

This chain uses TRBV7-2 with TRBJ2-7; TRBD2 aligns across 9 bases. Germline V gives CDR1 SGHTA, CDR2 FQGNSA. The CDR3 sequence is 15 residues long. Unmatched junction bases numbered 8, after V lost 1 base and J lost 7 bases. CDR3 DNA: TGTGCCAGCAGCTTAGTAGCGGGGGCCGGGAGGGAGCAGTACTTC. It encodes CASSLVAGAGREQYF.

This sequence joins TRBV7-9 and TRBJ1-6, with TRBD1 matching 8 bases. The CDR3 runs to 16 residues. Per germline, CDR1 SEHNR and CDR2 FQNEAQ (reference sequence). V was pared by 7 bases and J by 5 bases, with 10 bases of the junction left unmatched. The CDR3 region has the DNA TGTGCCAGCACCTTTTCATCGACAGGGGATAATTCACCCCTCCACTTT. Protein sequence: CASTFSSTGDNSPLHF.

The CDR3 protein is CATSKEVATNEKLFF. CDR3 coding DNA: TGTGCCACCAGCAAGGAGGTAGCAACTAATGAAAAACTGTTTTTT. The gene calls are TRBV15 and TRBJ1-4; D ambiguous. Per germline, CDR1 LNHNV and CDR2 YYDKDF (reference sequence). The CDR3 sequence is 15 residues long. V dropped 4 bases and J dropped 0 bases, with 9 bases sitting between them.

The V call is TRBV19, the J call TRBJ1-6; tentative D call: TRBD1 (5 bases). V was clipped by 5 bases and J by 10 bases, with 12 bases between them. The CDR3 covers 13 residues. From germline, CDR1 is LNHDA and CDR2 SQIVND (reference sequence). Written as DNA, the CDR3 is TGTGCCAGTAGTTTCAGGGAAAGCTCACCCCTCCACTTT. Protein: CASSFRESSPLHF.